This T cell receptor beta chain came from a study of beta chain features in type 1 diabetes. This clone has a count of ten or more. The isolated RNA, all of it, was reverse transcribed, so expressed TCRB transcripts were what got sequenced. The data were produced by immunoSEQ multiplex PCR, yet TCRdb's version contains in-frame clones alone and is incomplete. This table has under 250,000 clones, about 11% appearing once. Using CD45RO/CCR7/CD25/CD127/CD95/CD27, CD4+ naive, central memory, regulatory and stem cell-like memory cells were sorted. Sort purity for all populations was recorded as exceeding 98%. Material for sequencing was central memory CD4+ T cells from blood. The receptor comes from a man aged 18 to 35 in good health.

CDR3 amino acids: CASSLRTSGPETQYF. For the CDR3, the DNA is TGCGCCAGCAGCTTACGGACTAGCGGACCTGAGACGCAGTATTTT. The chain uses TRBV5-1 and TRBJ2-3; 10 nucleotides align to TRBD2. Germline lookup yields CDR1 SGHRS and CDR2 YFSETQ. The CDR3 runs 15 residues. V was clipped by 2 bases and J by 9 bases; unmatched bases: 9.